This T cell receptor beta chain was profiled in a study of blood T cell repertoires in COVID-19. Turning to the study itself: Samples taken during acute and convalescent COVID-19 were collected in the United States, Italy and Spain. T cells, B-cell-depleted T cells, or PBMCs supplied cDNA or gDNA.

The V and J ends lost 2 bases and 3 bases respectively, with 11 bases between them. CDR3 size: 14 residues. CDR1 SGHNT and CDR2 YYREEE come from the germline V gene (reference sequence). Per the original data handling: Amplification with reference gene primers provided the estimates of nucleated cell counts. Some clones are missing from TCRdb's copy, which holds only in-frame ones; the method was immunoSEQ multiplex PCR. The D gene and trimming were derived from the DNA, and the V and J assignments and clone size from that table. The sample holds 180,000 or so clones, 80% to 85% seen once. Patients at the Seattle site were enrolled during active infection and followed longitudinally.

This sequence originates from a woman in her 70s with COVID-19, enrolled during active disease. The rearrangement uses TRBV5-4 and TRBJ2-5; D might be TRBD1 (6 bases). Sequenced input: peripheral blood. In nucleotides, the CDR3 is TGTGCCAGCAGCTTAGGGGCAGGGGAAGAGACCCAGTACTTC. This encodes CASSLGAGEETQYF.